This entry features one T cell receptor beta chain sequence. Its antigen remains unidentified. This sample was included in a study of chemoradiotherapy in HPV16-positive cancers. Study details: Candidate HPV-specific clones and shared TCR motifs came from a couple of HPV16-positive patients.

Some clones are missing from TCRdb's copy, which holds only in-frame ones; the method was immunoSEQ multiplex PCR. Here the sample spans around 5,000 clones, around 77% being singletons. General study points: Functional assays defining HPV-specific T cells used only a couple of HPV16-positive patients. Non-HPV-specific T cells did not expand in tumors during treatment, whereas candidate HPV-specific clones and E7-related motifs did.

With 4 bases removed from V and 0 bases from J, the gap between germline ends came to 13 bases. The CDR3 extends over 16 amino acids. Germline-derived CDR1 and CDR2 are MGHRA and YSYEKL. Repertoires were sampled repeatedly during chemoradiotherapy. The receptor was derived from a human donor with HPV-associated anogenital cancer. This specimen consisted of tumor tissue, obtained from a patient who underwent chemoradiotherapy. The V call is TRBV4-1, the J call TRBJ2-4; possible D gene TRBD2, 6 bases. The CDR3 is CASSPGDGLAKNIQYF. The CDR3 DNA is TGCGCCAGCAGCCCGGGGGACGGGTTAGCCAAAAACATTCAGTACTTC.